A single TCR beta chain is shown here with its context. Only in-frame clones appear in the TCRdb table, and some are missing; sequencing was by immunoSEQ multiplex PCR. The profile shows roughly 150,000 clones, 89% of them singletons. The sample comes from a study of cytomegalovirus exposure and HLA in healthy donors. The receptor's source is a woman in her late teens or twenties in good health and CMV-seropositive. The sequenced sample consisted of PBMCs.

Here the CDR3 DNA reads TGTGCCATCAGTGAGTCGGGGGCTAGCGGGAACACAGATACGCAGTATTTT. Translation gives CAISESGASGNTDTQYF. The chain joins TRBV10-3 to TRBJ2-3; 9 bases fit TRBD2. Germline CDR1 is ENHRY and CDR2 is SYGVKD. This CDR3 has 17 residues. V lost 0 bases to trimming and J lost 2 bases; unmatched junction nucleotides: 6.